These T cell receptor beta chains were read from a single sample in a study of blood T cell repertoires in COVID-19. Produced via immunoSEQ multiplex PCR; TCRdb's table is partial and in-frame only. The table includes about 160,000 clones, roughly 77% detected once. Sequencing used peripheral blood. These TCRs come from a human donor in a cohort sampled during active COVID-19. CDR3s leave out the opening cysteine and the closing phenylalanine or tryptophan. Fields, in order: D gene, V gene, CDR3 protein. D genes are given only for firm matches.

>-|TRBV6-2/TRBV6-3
ASSRGTGNTIY
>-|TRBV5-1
ASSLDLRDTSYEQY
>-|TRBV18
ASSRTETGNTIY
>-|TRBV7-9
ASSLETDGYT
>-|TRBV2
ATNRGLSEKLF
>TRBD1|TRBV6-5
ASSYSKTGFSYEQY
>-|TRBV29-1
SVVGHSPYGYT
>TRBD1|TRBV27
ASRGQALGYGYT
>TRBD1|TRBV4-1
ASSQKLTTGTGTTGELF
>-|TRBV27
ASSLSRLMNTEAF
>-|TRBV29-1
SVEGNKDYNEQF
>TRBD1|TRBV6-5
ASRGTGPPNVLT
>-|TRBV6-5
ASSYRDTTDTQY
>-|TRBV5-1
ASSQTTEPWYEQY
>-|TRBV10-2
ASSESLAVYNEQF
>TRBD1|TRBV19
ASRLTGTGVRWNTEAF
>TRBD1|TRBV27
ASSLRGQGLTEAF
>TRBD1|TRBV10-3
AISESAGTGGLSNQPQH
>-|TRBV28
ASSLAGNNEQF
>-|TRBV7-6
ASSDGLPDRDEQF
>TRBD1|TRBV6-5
ASRRGTGSNQPQH
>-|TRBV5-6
ASSFSGRGDGYT
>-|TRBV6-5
ASSWSPGNTIY
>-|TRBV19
ASSREFYGYT
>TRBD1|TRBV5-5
ASSLGGQGAYEQY
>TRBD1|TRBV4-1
ASSQPTGEGGNTIY
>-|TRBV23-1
ASSQVRGAPRYGYT
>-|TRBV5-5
ASSLVQGNTIY
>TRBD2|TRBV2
ASSHGGVSEQY
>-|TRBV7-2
ASSLNLGRETQY
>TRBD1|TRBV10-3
AISEGTAEYGYT
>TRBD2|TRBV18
ASSPPGTSGSNTGELF
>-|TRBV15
ATSRGWDKYLKTNTEAF
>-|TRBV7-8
ASSLGVGQNTGELF
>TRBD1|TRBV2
ASSVSGTGGQPQH
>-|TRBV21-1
ASSGGPREMYNEKLF
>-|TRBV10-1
ASSEGRGYEQY
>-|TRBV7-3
ASSFLTSSGEQF
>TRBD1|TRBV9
ASSDRDRGDEQY
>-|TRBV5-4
ASSLEGGETQETQY
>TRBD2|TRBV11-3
ASSLLRGGAQSGANVLT
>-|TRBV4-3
ASSHAGSKNIQY
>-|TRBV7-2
ASSLVGGPSSYEQY
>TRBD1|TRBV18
ASSQDRGRGPGYT